This T cell receptor beta chain is from a study of T cells in Graves' hyperthyroidism and ophthalmopathy. Study results and limitations: Ophthalmopathy cases were set apart from stable hyperthyroidism by a 13 V-J model.

In this sample, this clonotype turned up a few times. What it binds is unknown. The ends were cut back, 0 bases at V and 10 bases at J, with 13 bases in the middle. Germline V gene lookup returns CDR1 DFQATT and CDR2 SNEGSKA (reference sequence). There are 14 residues in the CDR3. If no ophthalmopathy progression occurred within 18 months, Graves' hyperthyroidism was stable. Each diagnosis drew on symptoms, thyroxine, TRAb, thyroid ultrasound and orbital computed tomography findings. RNA transcripts gave rise to amplified TCR beta CDR3 regions. The HTBI primer set drove a first-round RT-PCR of the TCR CDR3. TCRdb reprocessed the multiplex PCR reads with MiXCR, giving one entry per CDR3 protein. The sample has hundreds of thousands of distinct CDR3 sequences, roughly 50% seen once.

The TCR originated in a woman between 18 and 30 years old with Graves' hyperthyroidism. The sequencing input was peripheral blood or thyroid tissue (not recorded which). This sequence joins TRBV20-1 and TRBJ1-6; D may be TRBD1 (5 bases). The CDR3 loop reads CSARDGGGRSPLHF. CDR3 bases: TGCAGTGCTAGAGATGGGGGGGGTCGGTCACCCCTCCACTTT.